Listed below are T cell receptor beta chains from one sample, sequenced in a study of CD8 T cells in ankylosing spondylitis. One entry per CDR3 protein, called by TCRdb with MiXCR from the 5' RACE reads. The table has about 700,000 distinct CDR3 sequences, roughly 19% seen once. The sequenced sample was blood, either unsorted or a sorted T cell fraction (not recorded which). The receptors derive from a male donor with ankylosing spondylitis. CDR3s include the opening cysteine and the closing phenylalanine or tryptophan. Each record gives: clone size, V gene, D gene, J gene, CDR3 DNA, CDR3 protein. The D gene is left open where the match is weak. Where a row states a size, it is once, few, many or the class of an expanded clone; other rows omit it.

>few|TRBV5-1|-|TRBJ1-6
TGCGCCAGCAGTTTTGGGCAGGGGAATAATTCACCCCTCCACTTT
CASSFGQGNNSPLHF
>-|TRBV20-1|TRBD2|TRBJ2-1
TGTAGCGGACTAGCGGGAGGGCCTTACAATGAGCAGTTCTTC
CSGLAGGPYNEQFF
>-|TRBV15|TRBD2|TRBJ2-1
TGTGCCACCAGCCGCACTAGCGGGGGGACCTACAATGAGCAGTTCTTC
CATSRTSGGTYNEQFF
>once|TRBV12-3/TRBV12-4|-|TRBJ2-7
TGTGCCAGCAGTTTTAGGACACCTACCTACGAGCAGTACTTC
CASSFRTPTYEQYF
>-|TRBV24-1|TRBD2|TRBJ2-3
TGTGCCACCAGTGAACAAACTAGCGGGAGGGCTTGGGCAGATACGCAGTATTTT
CATSEQTSGRAWADTQYF
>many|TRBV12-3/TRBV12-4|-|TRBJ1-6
TGTGCCAGCAGTTTAGGGGGGAGTAATTCACCCCTCCACTTT
CASSLGGSNSPLHF
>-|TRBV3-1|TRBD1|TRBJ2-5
TGTGCCAGCAGCCAAGGGGACAGTAGTGAGACCCAGTACTTC
CASSQGDSSETQYF
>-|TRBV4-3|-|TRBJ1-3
TGCGCCAGCAGCCAGGGCACAGGGTCCGAAAACACCATATATTTT
CASSQGTGSENTIYF
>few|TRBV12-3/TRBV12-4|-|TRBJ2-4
TGTGCCAGCAGTTTAGATTGGGGGAATAGGTACTTC
CASSLDWGNRYF
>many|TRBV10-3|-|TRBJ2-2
TGTGCCATCAACGTAGCCGGGGAGCTGTTTTTT
CAINVAGELFF
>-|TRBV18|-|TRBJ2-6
TGTGCCAGCTCACTTTTTGGGGTCGGGGCCAACGTCCTGACTTTC
CASSLFGVGANVLTF
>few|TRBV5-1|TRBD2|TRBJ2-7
TGCGCCAGCAGCTTGGTTCCTAGCGGGGGGTCCTACGAGCAGTACTTC
CASSLVPSGGSYEQYF
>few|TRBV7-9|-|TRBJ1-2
TGTGCCAGCAGCCCCCAGTCTACCAACTATGGCTACACCTTC
CASSPQSTNYGYTF
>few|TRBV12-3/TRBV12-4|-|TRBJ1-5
TGTGCCAGCAGTTTGGCAGGGGCCTATCAGCCCCAGCATTTT
CASSLAGAYQPQHF
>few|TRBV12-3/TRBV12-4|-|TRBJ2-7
TGTGCCAGCAGTTTTTCCGTCGCCTACGAGCAGTACTTC
CASSFSVAYEQYF
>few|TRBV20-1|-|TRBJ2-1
TGCAGTGCTAGAGAGACCCGGGACCCGAGGGGTGGCGTGCAGTTCTTC
CSARETRDPRGGVQFF
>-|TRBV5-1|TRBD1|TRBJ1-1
TGCGCCAGCACTCCAAACACCGGGACAGAGAACACTGAAGCTTTCTTT
CASTPNTGTENTEAFF
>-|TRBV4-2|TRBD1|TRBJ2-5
TGTGCCAGCAGCCAAGAGCCGACAGGGGGAGAGACCCAGTACTTC
CASSQEPTGGETQYF
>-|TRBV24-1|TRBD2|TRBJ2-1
TGTGCCACCAGTGATTTGTCTTCGGGAGCGGGGGTATACAATGAGCAGTTCTTC
CATSDLSSGAGVYNEQFF
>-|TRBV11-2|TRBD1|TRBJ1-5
TGTGCCAGCAGCCCGGGGCAGGGGGCTTATAGCAATCAGCCCCAGCATTTT
CASSPGQGAYSNQPQHF
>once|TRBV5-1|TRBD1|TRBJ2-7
TGCGCCAGCAGCCCCGCGTCGACAGGGATCTCCTACGAGCAGTACTTC
CASSPASTGISYEQYF
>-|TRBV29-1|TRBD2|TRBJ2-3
TGCAGCGTTGAACGGGGGAGGGGAGATACGCAGTATTTT
CSVERGRGDTQYF
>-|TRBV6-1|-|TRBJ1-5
TGTGCCAGCAGTGAAGGGACACAAAACAATCAGCCCCAGCATTTT
CASSEGTQNNQPQHF
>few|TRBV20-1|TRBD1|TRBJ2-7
TGCAGTGCTAGAGATCAACTCAGGGGGCAACGATCCTACGAGCAGTACTTC
CSARDQLRGQRSYEQYF
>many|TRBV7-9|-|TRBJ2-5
TGTGCCAGCAGTTTTGGGGGCAGGGAGACCCAGTACTTC
CASSFGGRETQYF
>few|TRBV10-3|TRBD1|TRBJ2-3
TGTGCCATCAGTGGGCCGGACAGGGGGCGTACAGATACGCAGTATTTT
CAISGPDRGRTDTQYF
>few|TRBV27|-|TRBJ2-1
TGTGCCAGCAGCCAATTAGGGGTTGAGCAGTTCTTC
CASSQLGVEQFF
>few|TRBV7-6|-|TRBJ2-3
TGTGCCAGCAGCTTACTGACAGACTCTAGCACAGATACGCAGTATTTT
CASSLLTDSSTDTQYF
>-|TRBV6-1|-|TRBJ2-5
TGTGCCAGCAGTCAACTCACGGACAGCCTAATTAAGACCCAGTACTTC
CASSQLTDSLIKTQYF
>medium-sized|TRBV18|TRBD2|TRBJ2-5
TGTGCCAGCTCACCAGGACTAGGAGAGACCCAGTACTTC
CASSPGLGETQYF
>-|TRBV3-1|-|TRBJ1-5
TGTGCCAGCAGCCAAGAACGACGACAGCCCCAGCATTTT
CASSQERRQPQHF
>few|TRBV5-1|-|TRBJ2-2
TGCGCCAGCAGCCCAACGCAGCGAGACACCGGGGAGCTGTTTTTT
CASSPTQRDTGELFF
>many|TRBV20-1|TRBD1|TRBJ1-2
TGCAGTGCTAGCTCCGGGACAGGGTCTGGCTACACCTTC
CSASSGTGSGYTF
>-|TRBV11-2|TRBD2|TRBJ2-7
TGTGCCAGCAGCCTGGGCCTCGGGACTAGTTTATACGAGCAGTACTTC
CASSLGLGTSLYEQYF
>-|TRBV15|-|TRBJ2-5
TGTGCCACCAGCATTGGGGGCCAAGAGACCCAGTACTTC
CATSIGGQETQYF
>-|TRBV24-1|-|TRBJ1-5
TGTGCCACCAGTGAATCCCCCAAGAATAGCAATCAGCCCCAGCATTTT
CATSESPKNSNQPQHF